A single sample is the source of the 17 T cell receptor beta chains below, sequenced in a study of blood T cell repertoires in COVID-19. The assay was immunoSEQ multiplex PCR, and TCRdb's table has in-frame clones only and misses some. Counted here are hundreds of thousands of clones, about four fifths occurring once; the ten biggest clones make up about 3.6%. The sample taken for sequencing was PBMCs or T cells enriched from blood (not recorded which). All receptors derive from a woman between 40 and 55 years old who had been exposed to COVID-19.

Notes on this clone: Additional DNA sequences in this sample encode the identical CDR3. This chain connects TRBV7-3 to TRBJ2-1, with TRBD2 matching 7 bases. This CDR3 spans 15 amino acids. J was trimmed by 0 bases and V by 5 bases; bases with no gene match: 4. Germline V gene lookup returns CDR1 SGHTA and CDR2 FQGTGA. This CDR3 is CASSPLADSYNEQFF. CDR3 in DNA: TGTGCCAGCAGCCCCCTAGCGGACTCCTACAATGAGCAGTTCTTC. The full variable domain, in which reference TRBV7-3 and TRBJ2-1 provide the parts outside the CDR3, is GAGVSQTPSNKVTEKGKYVELRCDPISGHTALYWYRQSLGQGPEFLIYFQGTGAADDSGLPNDRFFAVRPEGSVSTLKIQRTERGDSAVYLCASSPLADSYNEQFFGPGTRLTVL.

This rearrangement joins TRBV11-2 to TRBJ1-1; D might be TRBD1 (6 bases). Looked up from germline, CDR1 is SGHAT and CDR2 is FQNNGV. This CDR3 region has 14 residues. Trimming shortened V by 4 bases and J by 5 bases, and 14 bases separated the two germline ends. CDR3 sequence (DNA): TGTGCCAGCAGCTACCTAACAGGGAGTACTGAAGCTTTCTTT. Amino acid sequence: CASSYLTGSTEAFF.

The J gene is TRBJ2-3, the V gene TRBV11-2; 15 nucleotides match TRBD2. The CDR3 consists of 17 residues. The J segment lost 3 bases and the V segment lost 4 bases, leaving 5 bases of the junction unmatched. Germline V CDR1 and CDR2: SGHAT, FQNNGV. CDR3 in DNA: TGTGCCAGCAGCTCGCGGACTAGCGGGGGGGCGACAGATACGCAGTATTTT. As protein: CASSSRTSGGATDTQYF.

Details on this clone: A junction end diverges from the germline sequence, so it may reflect a read error. The chain has TRBV6-5 and TRBJ2-1; TRBD1 agrees at 8 bases. In germline, CDR1 is MNHEY, CDR2 SVGAGI. The CDR3 spans 15 residues. The CDR3 DNA is TGTGCCAGCATTTACGGACAGGGAAATAACAATGAGCAGTTCTTC. Amino acid sequence: CASIYGQGNNNEQFF.

The J gene is TRBJ2-7, the V gene TRBV30; a weak D match, TRBD2 (6 bases). From germline, CDR1 is GTSNPN and CDR2 SVGIG (reference sequence). The CDR3 length is 15 residues. V shed 7 bases and J shed 3 bases, with 22 bases lying between them. In nucleotides, the CDR3 is TGTGCCTCCTCCCCCGGAGGGGACTTCCTCTACGAGCAGTACTTC. Translated, it gives CASSPGGDFLYEQYF.

The chain uses TRBV19 and TRBJ2-1; 9 nucleotides agree with TRBD1. The CDR3 has 16 residues. The germline gives CDR1 LNHDA, CDR2 SQIVND (reference sequence). After removal of 3 bases from V and 3 bases from J, the junction contained 6 bases not matched to a gene. CDR3 DNA: TGTGCCAGTAGTATTGGGACAGGGAGCATCTACAATGAGCAGTTCTTC. Protein: CASSIGTGSIYNEQFF.

The chain links TRBV28 to TRBJ1-1; 8 nucleotides line up with TRBD1. With 6 bases clipped from V and 2 bases from J, the junction kept 14 bases outside the gene matches. The CDR3 sequence is 17 residues long. CDR1 MDHEN and CDR2 SYDVKM come from the germline V gene. The CDR3 coding sequence is TGTGCCAGCAGCTCGGGGGGAGAAGGGACAGGAAACACTGAAGCTTTCTTT. Its translation is CASSSGGEGTGNTEAFF.

The chain links TRBV29-1 to TRBJ2-7; D perhaps matches TRBD1 (6 bases). V was clipped by 5 bases and J by 7 bases, with 21 bases between them. The CDR3 spans 14 residues. Per germline, CDR1 SQVTM and CDR2 ANQGSEA. The CDR3 is CSVPGQPEGGEQYF. The CDR3 bases are TGCAGCGTTCCGGGACAACCGGAAGGGGGAGAGCAGTACTTC.

The rearrangement links TRBV19 to TRBJ2-2, with 7 positions matching TRBD1. CDR3 length: 16 residues. Germline V lookup: CDR1 LNHDA, CDR2 SQIVND (reference sequence). With 3 bases clipped from V and 3 bases from J, the junction kept 7 bases outside the gene matches. CDR3 in DNA: TGTGCCAGTAGTATTCTGCCAGGGGGTGACACCGGGGAGCTGTTTTTT. This codes for CASSILPGGDTGELFF. Full variable domain (remainder filled in from reference TRBV19 and TRBJ2-2): DGGITQSPKYLFRKEGQNVTLSCEQNLNHDAMYWYRQDPGQGLRLIYYSQIVNDFQKGDIAEGYSVSREKKESFPLTVTSAQKNPTAFYLCASSILPGGDTGELFFGEGSRLTVL.

The rearrangement links TRBV3-1 (or the pseudogene TRBV3-2) to TRBJ1-4; D unclear. Trimming removed 1 base at V and 11 bases at J, with 17 bases between. In germline, CDR1 is LGHDT, CDR2 YNNKEL (reference sequence). CDR3 length equals 15 residues. In nucleotides, the CDR3 is TGTGCCAGCAGCCAAGGGATAGAGACTACGGGGAAACTGTTTTTT. This translates into CASSQGIETTGKLFF.

This rearrangement joins TRBV5-6 to TRBJ1-2, with D possibly TRBD1 on 6 matching bases. The V gene's germline CDR1 is SGHDT and CDR2 YYEEEE. This CDR3 spans 15 amino acids. V was clipped by 2 bases and J by 0 bases, with 11 bases between them. CDR3 nucleotides: TGTGCCAGCAGCTTTGTCCAGGGGCCTAACTATGGCTACACCTTC. Its protein is CASSFVQGPNYGYTF.

V usage is TRBV7-2 and J usage is TRBJ2-1; tentative D call: TRBD1 (5 bases). Between the trimmed V and J ends, which lost 6 bases and 0 bases, there was a span of 9 bases. The CDR3 sequence is 14 residues long. Germline CDR1 is SGHTA and CDR2 is FQGNSA. The CDR3, as DNA: TGTGCCAGCAGGGGGCTCTTCTCCTACAATGAGCAGTTCTTC. Protein product: CASRGLFSYNEQFF.

The CDR3 sequence: CASSTPAGGPNEQFF. CDR3 nucleotides: TGTGCCAGTAGTACGCCAGCGGGGGGGCCCAATGAGCAGTTCTTC. The rearrangement joins TRBV19 to TRBJ2-1; 10 nucleotides line up with TRBD2. This CDR3 has 15 amino acids. Looked up from germline, CDR1 is LNHDA and CDR2 is SQIVND (reference sequence). Trimming took 4 bases from V and 6 from J; bases not matched to a gene: 6.

The rearrangement links TRBV28 to TRBJ1-5, with TRBD1 as a possible D gene (6 bases). V was shortened by 5 bases and J by 3 bases, with 11 bases between the two germline ends. This CDR3 contains 14 residues. CDR1 is MDHEN and CDR2 is SYDVKM in the germline V gene. CDR3 in DNA: TGTGCCAGCAGTACAGGGTCTTACAATCAGCCCCAGCATTTT. It codes for CASSTGSYNQPQHF.

The chain couples TRBV27 to TRBJ1-3, with D perhaps matching TRBD1 (5 bases). The germline V and J ends were trimmed by 5 bases and 0 bases, with 8 bases remaining between them. The CDR3 extends over 14 amino acids. CDR1 and CDR2 from the germline V gene are MNHEY and SMNVEV (reference sequence). Here the CDR3 DNA reads TGTGCCAGCAGTCCAGGGTTCTCTGGAAACACCATATATTTT. It encodes CASSPGFSGNTIYF.

The rearrangement links TRBV9 to TRBJ1-2; D is ambiguous. V lost 0 bases and J 8 bases, leaving 14 bases between the germline ends. The CDR3 runs to 14 residues. CDR1 is SGDLS and CDR2 is YYNGEE in the germline V gene. The CDR3 bases are TGTGCCAGCAGCGTAGTGGGCAGCACCGTGGGCTACACCTTC. It specifies CASSVVGSTVGYTF.

This rearrangement joins TRBV30 to TRBJ2-1; 8 bases match TRBD1. Germline V gene data show CDR1 as GTSNPN and CDR2 as SVGIG (reference sequence). CDR3 length: 17 residues. V lost 3 bases, J lost 2 bases, and 12 bases stayed unmatched. The CDR3 DNA follows: TGTGCCTGGAGCCCCAGACATACAGGGGGACCCTACAATGAGCAGTTCTTC. It is translated as CAWSPRHTGGPYNEQFF.